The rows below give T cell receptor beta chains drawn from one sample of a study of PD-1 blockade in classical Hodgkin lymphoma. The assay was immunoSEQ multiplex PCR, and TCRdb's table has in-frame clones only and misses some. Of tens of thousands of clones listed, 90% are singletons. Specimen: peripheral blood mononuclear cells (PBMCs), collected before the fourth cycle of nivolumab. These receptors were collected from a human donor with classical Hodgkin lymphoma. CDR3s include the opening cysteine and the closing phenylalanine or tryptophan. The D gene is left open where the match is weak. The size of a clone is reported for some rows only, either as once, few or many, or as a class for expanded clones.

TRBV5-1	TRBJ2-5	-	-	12	TGCGCCAGCAGCAGGGAAGGGGAGACCCAGTACTTC	CASSREGETQYF
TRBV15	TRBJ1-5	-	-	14	TGTGCCACCAGCAGAACAGCCTACAATCAGCCCCAGCATTTT	CATSRTAYNQPQHF
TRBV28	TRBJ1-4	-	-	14	TGTGCCAGCAGTTTTGGGACAATTAATGAAAAACTGTTTTTT	CASSFGTINEKLFF
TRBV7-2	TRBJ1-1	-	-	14	TGTGCCAGCGGTACCTGGGAGGGGCGGAATGTAGCTTTCTTT	CASGTWEGRNVAFF
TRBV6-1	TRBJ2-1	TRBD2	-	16	TGTGCCAGCAGTGCACCACTGCGCGGGGGGGCTCATGGGCAGTTCTTC	CASSAPLRGGAHGQFF
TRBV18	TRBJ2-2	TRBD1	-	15	TGTGCCAGCTCACCATTGACAGGGGACGACGGGGAGCTGTTTTTT	CASSPLTGDDGELFF
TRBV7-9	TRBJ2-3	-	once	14	TGTGCCAGCAGGGCCGGGGCCAGCACAGATACGCAGTATTTT	CASRAGASTDTQYF
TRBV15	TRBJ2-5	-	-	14	TGTGCCACAACTCACACAGGGTACCAAGAGACCCAGTACTTC	CATTHTGYQETQYF
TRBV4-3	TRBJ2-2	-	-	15	TGCGCCAGCAGCCCCCGGGCCCGAGAGCCCGGGGAGCTGTTTTTT	CASSPRAREPGELFF
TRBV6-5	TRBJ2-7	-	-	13	TGTGCCAGCAGTTACTTGGACACCATCGAGCAGTACTTC	CASSYLDTIEQYF
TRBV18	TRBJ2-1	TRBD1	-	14	TGTGCCAGCTCGTCCGGGACAGGATACAATGAGCAGTTCTTC	CASSSGTGYNEQFF
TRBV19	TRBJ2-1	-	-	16	TGTGCCAGTAGTATTAGCGAGGGGTTTTTGCGGAATGAGCAGTTCTTC	CASSISEGFLRNEQFF
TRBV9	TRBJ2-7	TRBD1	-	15	TGTGCCAGCAGCGTAGTAGGGACAGGGGGCGCCGAGCAGTACTTC	CASSVVGTGGAEQYF
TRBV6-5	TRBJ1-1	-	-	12	TGTGCCAGCAGCCGGACGTACACTGAAGCTTTCTTT	CASSRTYTEAFF
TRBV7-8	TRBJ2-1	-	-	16	TGTGCCAGCAGCCCAACTCGGGGAGAATCGGGACCCTACACTTTCTTC	CASSPTRGESGPYTFF
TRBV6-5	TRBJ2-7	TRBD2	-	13	TGTGCCACCCAGCCGGGGGGGATCGGCGAGCAGTACTTC	CATQPGGIGEQYF
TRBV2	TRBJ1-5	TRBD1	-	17	TGTGCCAGCAGCGACAGGGATGTGGGGTCTAGCAATCAGCCCCAGCATTTT	CASSDRDVGSSNQPQHF
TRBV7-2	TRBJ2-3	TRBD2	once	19	TGTGCCAGCAGCTTAGGGGGACTAGCGGGCTACATTAGCACAGATACGCAGTATTTT	CASSLGGLAGYISTDTQYF
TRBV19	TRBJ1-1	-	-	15	TGTGCCAGTAGTATGGTATCCGGCAGGGGAACTGAAGCTTTCTTT	CASSMVSGRGTEAFF
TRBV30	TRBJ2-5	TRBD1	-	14	TGTGCCTGGACACCGGGACAGGTCCAAGAGACCCAGTACTTC	CAWTPGQVQETQYF
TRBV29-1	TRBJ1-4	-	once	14	TGCAGCGTTGAAGAACAGGGCATTAATGAAAAACTGTTTTTT	CSVEEQGINEKLFF
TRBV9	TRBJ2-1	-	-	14	TGTGCCAGCAGCGTAGCTGTACGGTACAATGAGCAGTTCTTC	CASSVAVRYNEQFF
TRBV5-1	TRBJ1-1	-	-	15	TGCGCCAGCAGCTTGCCACGGATGGGGAACACTGAAGCTTTCTTT	CASSLPRMGNTEAFF
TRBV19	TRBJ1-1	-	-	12	TGTGCCAGTAGTACCTGGGCCCTTGAAGCTTTCTTT	CASSTWALEAFF
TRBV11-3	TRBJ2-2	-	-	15	TGTGCCAGCAGCTTAACTCTTAGCAACACCGGGGAGCTGTTTTTT	CASSLTLSNTGELFF
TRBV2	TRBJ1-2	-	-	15	TGTGCCAGCACCCCCTTCGGGGGCCCGAACTATGGCTACACCTTC	CASTPFGGPNYGYTF
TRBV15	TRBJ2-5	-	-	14	TGTGCCACCAGCAACGGTCTCGGAGAAGAGACCCAGTACTTC	CATSNGLGEETQYF
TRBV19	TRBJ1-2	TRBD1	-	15	TGTGCCAGTACCCTAACTATCGGAGGGGGCGGCGGCTACACCTTC	CASTLTIGGGGGYTF
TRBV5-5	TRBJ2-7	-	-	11	TGTGCCAGCAGCTTGGAGTACGAGCAGTACTTC	CASSLEYEQYF
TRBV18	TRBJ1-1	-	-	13	TGTGCCAGCTCACCGACTACTGAGATTGAAGCTTTCTTT	CASSPTTEIEAFF
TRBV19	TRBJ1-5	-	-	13	TGTGCCAGTAGTGTCGGGGTCAATCAGCCCCAGCATTTT	CASSVGVNQPQHF
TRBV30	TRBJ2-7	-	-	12	TGTGCCTGGAGGGGCAGGGGCTACGAGCAGTACTTC	CAWRGRGYEQYF
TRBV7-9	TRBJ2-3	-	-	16	TGTGCCAGCAGCTTAGTCGGGGCTACCAGCACAGATACGCAGTATTTT	CASSLVGATSTDTQYF
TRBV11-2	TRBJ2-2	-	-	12	TGTGCCAGCAGCCACCTCACCGGGGAGCTGTTTTTT	CASSHLTGELFF
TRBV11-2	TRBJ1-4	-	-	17	TGTGCCAGCAGTTTTACCGGGACCCTATTAACTAATGAAAAACTGTTTTTT	CASSFTGTLLTNEKLFF
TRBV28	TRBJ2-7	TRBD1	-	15	TGTGCCAGCAGTTTAGTGACAGGGTCCCCCTACGAGCAGTACTTC	CASSLVTGSPYEQYF
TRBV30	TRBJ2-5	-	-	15	TGTGCCTGGAGTGCCATCGGGGGTCACCAAGAGACCCAGTACTTC	CAWSAIGGHQETQYF
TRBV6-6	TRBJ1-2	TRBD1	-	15	TGTGCCAGCAGTTACCCCGACAGGGGTGACTATGGCTACACCTTC	CASSYPDRGDYGYTF
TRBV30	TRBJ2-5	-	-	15	TGTGCCTGGAGTGTACTGCCTGGCAGAGGGGAGACCCAGTACTTC	CAWSVLPGRGETQYF
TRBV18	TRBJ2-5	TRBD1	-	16	TGTGCCAGCTCACCACTCTACAGGGGCCCCCAAGAGACCCAGTACTTC	CASSPLYRGPQETQYF